This TCR beta chain is drawn from a study of breast tumors, draining lymph nodes, adjacent tissues. This clonotype appeared many times. The antigen remains undetermined. TCRdb re-called the multiplex PCR reads through MiXCR, storing one row per CDR3 protein. The sample has about 19,000 distinct CDR3 sequences; over 40% are singletons. Study-wide results and caveats: Data fit most tumor T cells coming from lymph node, expanding in tumor. Tumors had less TCR diversity than lymph nodes, more than nontumor tissue. Tumor and nontumor repertoires were significantly more similar in luminal-like than in basal-like breast cancer.

The TCR comes from a female donor with breast cancer. Some clones in this sample may be carry-over from other donors' samples. The material sequenced was breast tumor tissue.

CDR3 amino acids: CASSGFLLAGTDTQYF. In nucleotides, the CDR3 is TGTGCCAGCAGTGGATTCCTGCTAGCGGGCACAGATACGCAGTATTTT. The chain is built from TRBV6-6 and TRBJ2-3, with 7 bases matching TRBD2. Germline assignment: CDR1 MNHNY and CDR2 SVGAGI (reference sequence). The length of the CDR3 is 16 residues. With V trimmed by 5 bases and J by 1 base, 9 bases remained unmatched.